Below are 8 T cell receptor beta chains sequenced from a single sample in a study of regulatory T cells in long-lasting Graves disease. Sample time point: newly diagnosed GD, antithyroid drugs for less than 3 months. Scientists built the TCR library using RNA that was extracted from PBMCs. CDR3-region Arm-PCR and iRepertoire HTBI primers produced the TCR beta libraries. TCRdb processed the multiplex PCR reads anew with MiXCR; each CDR3 protein has one entry. The profile shows roughly 530,000 distinct CDR3 sequences, 16% of them singletons. The same sample was also studied in work on T cells in Graves' hyperthyroidism and ophthalmopathy.

The sample here was peripheral blood mononuclear cells (PBMCs), taken at new diagnosis, from a patient treated with antithyroid drugs. The receptor source for this set is a woman aged 35-60 years with Graves disease.

V and J are TRBV15 and TRBJ2-7; D is perhaps TRBD1 (5 bases). The CDR3 runs to 15 residues. Germline CDR1 LNHNV, CDR2 YYDKDF (reference sequence). Trimming took off 5 bases at V and 0 bases at J, with 14 bases between the two ends. Here the CDR3 reads CATSLVRGSSYEQYF. DNA of the CDR3: TGTGCCACCAGCCTCGTAAGGGGAAGCTCCTACGAGCAGTACTTC.

This clonotype has ten or more counts. The chain is built from TRBV10-3 and TRBJ2-1; 8 bases line up with TRBD2. There are 15 residues in the CDR3. CDR1 and CDR2 (germline): ENHRY, SYGVKD. V was pared by 3 bases and J by 8 bases, with 9 bases of the junction left unmatched. The CDR3, as DNA: TGTGCCATCAGTGACGGGCGCGGGGGGATGGATGAGCAGTTCTTC. The encoded protein is CAISDGRGGMDEQFF.

In this sample, this clonotype turned up many times. The J gene is TRBJ2-1, the V gene TRBV12-3 or TRBV12-4; 9 bases map to TRBD2. The CDR3 contains 15 residues. Trimming took 7 bases from V and 3 from J; bases not matched to a gene: 7. CDR3 protein: CASTVSGGHYNEQFF. CDR3 nucleotides: TGTGCCAGCACCGTTAGCGGGGGTCACTACAATGAGCAGTTCTTC.

In this sample, this clonotype turned up many times. The J gene is TRBJ1-1, the V gene TRBV28; no clear D gene. Germline V lookup: CDR1 MDHEN, CDR2 SYDVKM. V was trimmed by 6 bases and J by 1 base, leaving 9 bases between them. This CDR3 region has 13 residues. CDR3 sequence (DNA): TGTGCCAGCAGCCCGGGTTGGAACACTGAAGCTTTCTTT. Translating it yields CASSPGWNTEAFF.

This clonotype was seen ten or more times. The V gene is TRBV19, the J gene TRBJ1-3; 7 nucleotides line up with TRBD1. This CDR3 comprises 14 residues. Per germline, CDR1 LNHDA and CDR2 SQIVND (reference sequence). The V and J ends lost 6 bases and 1 base, in that order; junction bases with no gene match: 3. CDR3 amino acids: CASRTGSSGNTIYF. The CDR3 region has the DNA TGTGCCAGTAGGACAGGGTCGTCTGGAAACACCATATATTTT.

The V call is TRBV28, the J call TRBJ1-1, with D perhaps matching TRBD1 (6 bases). This CDR3 is built from 13 residues. Germline-derived CDR1 and CDR2 are MDHEN and SYDVKM. The V end was cut by 6 bases, the J end by 11 bases, with 19 bases between. CDR3 sequence: CASSFSPGDGAFF. As DNA, the CDR3 is TGTGCCAGCAGCTTCTCCCCAGGGGACGGGGCTTTCTTT.

This clonotype has ten or more counts. This chain links TRBV2 with TRBJ1-4; 8 positions match TRBD1. The CDR3 covers 15 residues. Germline CDR1 reads SNHLY; CDR2 reads FYNNEI. V was pared by 6 bases and J by 5 bases, with 8 bases of the junction left unmatched. CDR3 loop: CASRAPTGGNEKLFF. DNA of the CDR3: TGTGCCAGCAGGGCCCCAACAGGGGGGAATGAAAAACTGTTTTTT.

This clonotype was found a few times. V gene TRBV7-9 combines with J gene TRBJ2-7; D might be TRBD1 (5 bases). The CDR3 runs 15 residues. Germline V gene data show CDR1 as SEHNR and CDR2 as FQNEAQ (reference sequence). V was cut by 3 bases and J by 5 bases, with 17 bases left in between. The CDR3 protein is CASSFSQTVINEQYF. The CDR3 DNA is TGTGCCAGCAGCTTTTCACAGACAGTTATAAACGAGCAGTACTTC.